The following is a T cell receptor beta chain sequence with its context. Its antigen is unidentified. This sample stems from a study of brain T cells in children with intractable seizures. Findings and caveats of the study: Patients' HCMV serostatus was unknown; virus specificity rests on CDR3 similarity alone. Absence of clones before surgery may stem from lower sequencing depth.

Surgery cases with the highest brain T cell transcript signatures were chosen for sequencing. At least one anti-epileptic drug was given before surgery. Sequencing was performed with immunoSEQ multiplex PCR; in TCRdb, only in-frame clones are kept and a portion is missing. This sample carries approximately 44,000 clones, over 75% of them seen once, and the ten largest clones take around 5.9%. This CDR3 has 16 amino acids. Per the germline V gene, CDR1 is SGHRS and CDR2 is YFSETQ. Trimming took 0 bases from V and 5 from J; bases not matched to a gene: 6. This clonotype originated in a girl under 10 years old with tuberous sclerosis and intractable seizures. Material: peripheral blood, obtained at surgery. The rearrangement links TRBV5-1 to TRBJ2-1, with TRBD1 matching over 9 bases. CDR3 sequence (DNA): TGCGCCAGCAGCTTGGGTGGGACAGGGTTTAACAATGAGCAGTTCTTC. This encodes CASSLGGTGFNNEQFF.